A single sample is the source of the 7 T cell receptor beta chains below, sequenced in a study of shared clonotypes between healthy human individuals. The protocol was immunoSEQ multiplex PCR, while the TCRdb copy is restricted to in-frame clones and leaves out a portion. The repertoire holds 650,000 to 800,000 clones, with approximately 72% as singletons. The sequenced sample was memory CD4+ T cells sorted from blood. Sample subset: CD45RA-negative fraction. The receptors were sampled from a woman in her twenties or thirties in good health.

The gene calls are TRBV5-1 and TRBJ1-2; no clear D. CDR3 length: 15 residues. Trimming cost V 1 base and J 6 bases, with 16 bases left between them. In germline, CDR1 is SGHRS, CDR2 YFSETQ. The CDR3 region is CASSLKTRGGNGYTF. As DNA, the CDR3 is TGCGCCAGCAGCTTGAAAACCCGGGGAGGGAATGGCTACACCTTC.

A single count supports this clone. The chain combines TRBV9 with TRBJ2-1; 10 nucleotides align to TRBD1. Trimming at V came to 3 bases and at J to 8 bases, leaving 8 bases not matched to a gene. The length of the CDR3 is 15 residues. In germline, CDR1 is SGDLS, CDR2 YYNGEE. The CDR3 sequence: CASSGSSTGGDEQFF. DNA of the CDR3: TGTGCCAGCAGCGGTTCGTCGACAGGGGGCGATGAGCAGTTCTTC.

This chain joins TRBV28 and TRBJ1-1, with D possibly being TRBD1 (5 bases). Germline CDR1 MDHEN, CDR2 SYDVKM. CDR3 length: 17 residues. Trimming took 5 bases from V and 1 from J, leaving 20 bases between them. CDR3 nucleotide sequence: TGTGCCAGCAGTGTCGGCCACCTCGAGGGGCCGAACACTGAAGCTTTCTTT. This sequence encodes CASSVGHLEGPNTEAFF.

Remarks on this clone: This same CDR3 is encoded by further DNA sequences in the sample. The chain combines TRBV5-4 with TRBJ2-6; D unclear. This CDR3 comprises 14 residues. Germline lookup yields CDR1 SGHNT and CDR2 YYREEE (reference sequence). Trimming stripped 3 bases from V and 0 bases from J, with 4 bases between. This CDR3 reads CASSSDSGANVLTF. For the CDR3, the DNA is TGTGCCAGCAGCTCCGACTCTGGGGCCAACGTCCTGACTTTC.

For the CDR3, the DNA is TGCGCCAGCAGCTTTACCGGGACCCTCAATCAGCCCCAGCATTTT. As protein: CASSFTGTLNQPQHF. The chain links TRBV5-1 to TRBJ1-5, with a weak D call TRBD1 (5 bases). The CDR3 length is 15 residues. Trimming removed 2 bases at V and 3 bases at J, with 12 bases between. Germline-derived CDR1 and CDR2 are SGHRS and YFSETQ.

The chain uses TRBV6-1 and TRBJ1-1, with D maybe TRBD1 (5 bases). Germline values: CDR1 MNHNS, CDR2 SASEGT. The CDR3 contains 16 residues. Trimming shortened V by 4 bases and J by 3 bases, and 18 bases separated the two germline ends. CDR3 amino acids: CASSGRGGDRYTEAFF. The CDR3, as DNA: TGTGCCAGCAGTGGTCGTGGGGGGGATCGTTACACTGAAGCTTTCTTT.

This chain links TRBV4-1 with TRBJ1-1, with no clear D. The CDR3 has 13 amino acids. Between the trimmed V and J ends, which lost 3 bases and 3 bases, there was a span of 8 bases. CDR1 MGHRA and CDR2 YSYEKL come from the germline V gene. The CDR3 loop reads CASSQSRDTEAFF. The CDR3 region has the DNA TGCGCCAGCAGCCAGAGCCGGGACACTGAAGCTTTCTTT.